This T cell receptor beta chain was recovered during a study of response to subunit inactivated influenza vaccine. The CDR3 extends over 16 amino acids. V lost 6 bases, J lost 2 bases, and 10 bases stayed unmatched. Germline CDR1 and CDR2: DFQATT and SNEGSKA (reference sequence). About this clonotype itself: Its antigen is unknown. The CDR3 does not end in the conserved phenylalanine or tryptophan, so this is likely a read error.

MiXCR was run by TCRdb on the RT-PCR reads, yielding one entry per CDR3 protein. The data hold around 530,000 distinct CDR3 sequences, with 12% observed a single time. The study's findings and limits: That few new T cells are recruited by each seasonal influenza vaccination was the authors' suggestion.

This TCR came from a man between 50 and 59 years old who received an inactivated influenza vaccine. The rearrangement links TRBV20-1 to TRBJ2-7, with 13 positions matching TRBD2. The sequencing used PBMCs from blood, collected on the day of vaccination. The CDR3 region is CSAAPLLAGGTYEQYL. The DNA of the CDR3 is TGCAGTGCGGCACCCCTACTAGCGGGGGGGACCTACGAGCAGTACCTC.